This T cell receptor beta chain was sequenced during a study of T cell changes during pregnancy in multiple sclerosis. The method was immunoSEQ multiplex PCR; TCRdb's version includes in-frame clones alone and lacks a portion of them. The sample includes 75,000 to 100,000 clones, 92% of them seen just once. Sequences were derived from peripheral blood, sampled after pregnancy. This clonotype originated in a female donor in good health, enrolled as a control in a pregnancy study.

CDR3 in amino acids: CASSNPTGDEQFF. The CDR3 nucleotides are TGCGCCAGCAGCAACCCGACAGGGGATGAGCAGTTCTTC. The gene calls are TRBV5-1 and TRBJ2-1; TRBD1 aligns across 8 bases. Germline values: CDR1 SGHRS, CDR2 YFSETQ. V was clipped by 4 bases and J by 8 bases; unmatched bases: 5. The CDR3 has 13 amino acids.